The 25 T cell receptor beta chains reported below all come from one sample, sequenced in a study of T cell responses to AZD1222 COVID-19 vaccine. Libraries were prepared by immunoSEQ multiplex PCR; TCRdb keeps only in-frame clonotypes and omits some of them. The sample has around 170,000 clones; 90% are singletons. The sample in question was peripheral blood, obtained on day 0 of AZD1222 vaccination. Receptors originate from an adult in good health.

The chain has TRBV4-1 and TRBJ1-3; D unresolved. V was cut by 2 bases and J by 0 bases, with 11 bases left in between. In germline, CDR1 is MGHRA, CDR2 YSYEKL. The CDR3 loop spans 16 amino acids. The CDR3 loop is CASSQQTGSSGNTIYF. For the CDR3, the DNA is TGCGCCAGCAGCCAACAGACGGGGAGCTCTGGAAACACCATATATTTT.

This rearrangement joins TRBV7-3 to TRBJ1-1; D perhaps matches TRBD1 (5 bases). The V gene's germline CDR1 is SGHTA and CDR2 FQGTGA. The CDR3 is 14 amino acids. Trimming took 5 bases from V and 5 from J, leaving 15 bases between them. In DNA form, the CDR3 reads TGTGCCAGCAGCCATCTGGGGGGTTCGACTGAAGCTTTCTTT. Translated: CASSHLGGSTEAFF.

The chain carries TRBV27 and TRBJ2-1; 13 bases line up with TRBD2. This CDR3 is 17 amino acids long. V lost 4 bases and J lost 6; bases outside the gene matches: 9. Looked up from germline, CDR1 is MNHEY and CDR2 is SMNVEV (reference sequence). The CDR3 DNA sequence: TGTGCCAGCAGTTCACTAGCGGGGGGGCAGATCGTCAATGAGCAGTTCTTC. Translated, it gives CASSSLAGGQIVNEQFF.

The rearrangement joins TRBV3-1 (or the pseudogene TRBV3-2) to TRBJ2-1; D is possibly TRBD2 (5 bases). Trimming stripped 3 bases from V and 0 bases from J, with 9 bases between. This CDR3 comprises 15 residues. Germline values: CDR1 LGHDT, CDR2 YNNKEL (reference sequence). The CDR3 spells CASSHGVSSYNEQFF. The CDR3 coding sequence is TGTGCCAGCAGCCACGGGGTTAGCTCCTACAATGAGCAGTTCTTC.

The genes are TRBV28 and TRBJ1-4, with D tentatively TRBD1 (5 bases). Germline V gene sequence: CDR1 MDHEN, CDR2 SYDVKM. V gave up 6 bases and J gave up 1 base, with 18 bases separating them. The CDR3 length is 17 residues. In DNA form, the CDR3 reads TGTGCCAGCAGACCCTACGTGGAGGGACTAACTAATGAAAAACTGTTTTTT. Its protein is CASRPYVEGLTNEKLFF.

The chain joins TRBV13 to TRBJ1-1, with a tentative D call TRBD1 (5 bases). CDR1 and CDR2 from the germline V gene are PRHDT and FYEKMQ (reference sequence). The V gene lost 3 bases and the J gene lost 6 bases, with 17 bases spanning the gap. The CDR3 is 15 residues long. The CDR3 loop reads CASSFPTERGPEAFF. As DNA, the CDR3 is TGTGCCAGCAGCTTCCCGACAGAGAGAGGGCCTGAAGCTTTCTTT.

V gene TRBV5-1 combines with J gene TRBJ2-5; 7 nucleotides align to TRBD2. This CDR3 region has 14 residues. CDR1 is SGHRS and CDR2 is YFSETQ in the germline V gene. Trimming removed 5 bases from V and 4 bases from J; junction bases left unmatched: 8. In DNA, the CDR3 is TGCGCCAGCAGAAGCAGCGGGAAAGCAGAGACCCAGTACTTC. Translated: CASRSSGKAETQYF.

V is TRBV28 and J is TRBJ1-6, with D hard to call. Germline CDR1 MDHEN, CDR2 SYDVKM. The CDR3 extends over 12 amino acids. The ends were cut back, 5 bases at V and 8 bases at J, with 7 bases in the middle. The CDR3 is CASSRPDSPLHF. The CDR3 DNA reads as TGTGCCAGCAGTAGACCTGATTCACCCCTCCACTTT.

The CDR3 DNA reads TGCGCCAGCAGCTTGCCCCCCCTCACTGAAGCTTTCTTT. It encodes CASSLPPLTEAFF. This chain connects TRBV5-1 to TRBJ1-1; no firm D call. The CDR3 runs 13 residues. CDR1 is SGHRS, CDR2 YFSETQ, per germline. Trimming cost V 1 base and J 4 bases, with 8 bases left between them.

The chain combines TRBV30 with TRBJ1-2; 10 positions match TRBD1. J gave up 1 base and V 2 bases, and 4 bases lay outside the gene matches. Per the germline V gene, CDR1 is GTSNPN and CDR2 is SVGIG (reference sequence). This CDR3 has 15 residues. The chain's CDR3 is CAWSRRDRGNYGYTF. In nucleotides, the CDR3 is TGTGCCTGGAGTCGGCGGGACAGGGGTAACTATGGCTACACCTTC.

The chain links TRBV7-9 to TRBJ1-2; D not certain. Germline CDR1 SEHNR, CDR2 FQNEAQ (reference sequence). V was trimmed by 3 bases and J by 0 bases, leaving 20 bases between them. The CDR3 loop spans 18 amino acids. CDR3 bases: TGTGCCAGCAGCTTCAACGGTGACTACGTTCTATCTAACTATGGCTACACCTTC. Encoded protein: CASSFNGDYVLSNYGYTF.

This chain connects TRBV28 to TRBJ2-1, with TRBD1 identical over 9 bases. The V and J ends lost 3 bases and 1 base, in that order; junction bases with no gene match: 19. This CDR3 contains 21 residues. Germline V gene lookup returns CDR1 MDHEN and CDR2 SYDVKM. CDR3 sequence: CASSFLSRGQGIKGSYNEQFF. Written as DNA, the CDR3 is TGTGCCAGCAGTTTTTTATCGAGGGGACAGGGCATTAAGGGGTCCTACAATGAGCAGTTCTTC.

This sequence joins TRBV5-1 and TRBJ1-2; TRBD1 matches 8 bases. The CDR3 is 16 residues long. Germline CDR1 reads SGHRS; CDR2 reads YFSETQ. The V and J ends lost 7 bases and 8 bases, in that order; junction bases with no gene match: 19. The CDR3 region is CASGQGATDSYLGYTF. The CDR3 region has the DNA TGCGCCAGCGGACAGGGAGCCACCGATTCTTATCTCGGCTACACCTTC. Looking up the rest from reference TRBV5-1 and TRBJ1-2 gives the full variable domain: KAGVTQTPRYLIKTRGQQVTLSCSPISGHRSVSWYQQTPGQGLQFLFEYFSETQRNKGNFPGRFSGRQFSNSRSEMNVSTLELGDSALYLCASGQGATDSYLGYTFGSGTRLTVV.

This chain connects TRBV3-1 (or the pseudogene TRBV3-2) to TRBJ2-2; D is unclear. V was clipped by 1 base and J by 5 bases, with 5 bases between them. CDR1 LGHDT and CDR2 YNNKEL come from the germline V gene (reference sequence). The CDR3 runs 13 residues. CDR3 bases: TGTGCCAGCAGCCAAGGGGAAACCGGGGAGCTGTTTTTT. This translates into CASSQGETGELFF.

The table lists this clone with a count of one. V is TRBV5-1 and J is TRBJ2-2; TRBD2 matches 14 bases. Germline V gene data show CDR1 as SGHRS and CDR2 as YFSETQ. V lost 0 bases to trimming and J lost 1 base; unmatched junction nucleotides: 5. There are 19 residues in the CDR3. CDR3 nucleotides: TGCGCCAGCAGCTTGGCCGGGACTAGCGGGGGAGAGAACACCGGGGAGCTGTTTTTT. It specifies CASSLAGTSGGENTGELFF.

The rearrangement joins TRBV18 to TRBJ1-1; D gene uncertain. V shed 3 bases and J shed 1 base, with 21 bases lying between them. This CDR3 region has 18 residues. Looked up from germline, CDR1 is KGHSH and CDR2 is LQKENI. The CDR3 bases are TGTGCCAGCTCACCCCGGGAGGTTCACCCTGAAGAGAACACTGAAGCTTTCTTT. Encoded protein: CASSPREVHPEENTEAFF. Combining the CDR3 with reference TRBV18 and TRBJ1-1 gives the whole variable domain NAGVMQNPRHLVRRRGQEARLRCSPMKGHSHVYWYRQLPEEGLKFMVYLQKENIIDESGMPKERFSAEFPKEGPSILRIQQVVRGDSAAYFCASSPREVHPEENTEAFFGQGTRLTVV.

This chain joins TRBV11-2 and TRBJ1-4; D uncertain. Per germline, CDR1 SGHAT and CDR2 FQNNGV. Trimming cost V 5 bases and J 6 bases, with 13 bases left between them. The CDR3 extends over 14 amino acids. For the CDR3, the DNA is TGTGCCAGCAGCCCTTCTCCGAGTTATGAAAAACTGTTTTTT. Amino acid sequence: CASSPSPSYEKLFF.

The chain employs TRBV14 and TRBJ1-5, with a possible D match to TRBD1 (5 bases). The CDR3 spans 19 residues. Germline CDR1 SGHDN, CDR2 FVKESK. V was clipped by 5 bases and J by 0 bases, with 23 bases between them. The CDR3 nucleotides read TGTGCCAGCAGCTACCGGGACTCCCGCTCGTTCTATAGCAATCAGCCCCAGCATTTT. Translated, it gives CASSYRDSRSFYSNQPQHF.

The V gene is TRBV11-3, the J gene TRBJ1-3, with TRBD1 identical over 8 bases. Germline loops: CDR1 SGHNT, CDR2 YENEEA. This CDR3 has 15 residues. J was trimmed by 4 bases and V by 5 bases; bases with no gene match: 7. In DNA form, the CDR3 reads TGTGCCAGCAGCCGTTGGTCAGGGGGCGGAAACACCATATATTTT. Amino acid sequence: CASSRWSGGGNTIYF. Together with reference TRBV11-3 and TRBJ1-3, the CDR3 gives the full variable domain: EAGVVQSPRYKIIEKKQPVAFWCNPISGHNTLYWYLQNLGQGPELLIRYENEEAVDDSQLPKDRFSAERLKGVDSTLKIQPAELGDSAVYLCASSRWSGGGNTIYFGEGSWLTVV.

The CDR3 DNA follows: TGTGCCAGCTCCCGTTCCGGGGAACGCAGCGGCTACACCTTC. Encoded protein: CASSRSGERSGYTF. This rearrangement joins TRBV18 to TRBJ1-2; D ambiguous. V was trimmed by 6 bases and J by 8 bases, leaving 19 bases between them. Germline values: CDR1 KGHSH, CDR2 LQKENI. The CDR3 totals 14 residues.

The chain carries TRBV24-1 and TRBJ2-3, with 7 bases fitting TRBD1. This CDR3 contains 15 residues. Losses at the gene ends were 0 bases for V and 1 base for J; bases not matched to a gene: 0. Germline loops: CDR1 KGHDR, CDR2 SFDVKD. The CDR3 DNA reads TGTGCCACCAGTGATTTGACAGGGGGCACAGATACGCAGTATTTT. Protein product: CATSDLTGGTDTQYF.

This clone appeared a few times. The chain combines TRBV13 with TRBJ1-6, with D unresolved. The CDR3 has 16 amino acids. The V end was cut by 5 bases, the J end by 5 bases, with 16 bases between. Germline V gives CDR1 PRHDT, CDR2 FYEKMQ (reference sequence). The CDR3 DNA follows: TGTGCCAGCAGCCGCCTTGGGGAGGGAAATAATTCACCCCTCCACTTT. It yields the protein CASSRLGEGNNSPLHF.

V usage is TRBV28 and J usage is TRBJ2-5; D is unclear. Trimming left V 1 base short and J 1 base short, with 10 bases between. The germline gives CDR1 MDHEN, CDR2 SYDVKM. This CDR3 spans 15 amino acids. Here the CDR3 reads CASSLSPQAQETQYF. The CDR3 DNA follows: TGTGCCAGCAGTTTATCCCCCCAGGCCCAAGAGACCCAGTACTTC.

The rearrangement uses TRBV28 and TRBJ1-1, with 9 bases matching TRBD1. The CDR3 spans 19 residues. Per the germline V gene, CDR1 is MDHEN and CDR2 is SYDVKM. The V and J ends lost 6 bases and 7 bases, in that order; junction bases with no gene match: 24. CDR3 sequence reads: CASRSSGPSATGGLYEAFF. CDR3 DNA: TGTGCCAGCAGGTCATCCGGACCCTCCGCGACAGGGGGTCTTTATGAAGCTTTCTTT.

The V call is TRBV5-1, the J call TRBJ1-1; no clear D gene. Trimming shortened V by 1 base and J by 4 bases, and 11 bases separated the two germline ends. Germline V gene sequence: CDR1 SGHRS, CDR2 YFSETQ. The CDR3 length is 14 residues. CDR3 amino acids: CASSLRRMGTEAFF. The CDR3, as DNA: TGCGCCAGCAGCTTGCGCAGGATGGGCACTGAAGCTTTCTTT.